A single sample gave rise to the 32 T cell receptor beta chains below, sequenced in a study of T cell responses to AZD1222 COVID-19 vaccine. Produced via immunoSEQ multiplex PCR; TCRdb's table is partial and in-frame only. This sample has nearly 95,000 clones, with around 90% found just once. The input for sequencing was peripheral blood, taken on day 0 of AZD1222 vaccination. The receptors here all came from an adult in good health.

The J gene is TRBJ1-5, the V gene TRBV24-1; D not resolved. Trimming took 5 bases from V and 2 from J, leaving 6 bases between them. Germline V lookup: CDR1 KGHDR, CDR2 SFDVKD. This CDR3 contains 13 residues. The CDR3 DNA is TGTGCCACCAGTGGGGATGGCAATCAGCCCCAGCATTTT. Amino acids: CATSGDGNQPQHF.

The rearrangement joins TRBV3-1 (or the pseudogene TRBV3-2) to TRBJ1-2; D is perhaps TRBD1 (5 bases). With 0 bases removed from V and 7 bases from J, the gap between germline ends came to 12 bases. The V gene's germline CDR1 is LGHDT and CDR2 YNNKEL (reference sequence). CDR3 length: 14 residues. CDR3 in amino acids: CASSQDPRARGYTF. The CDR3 DNA follows: TGTGCCAGCAGCCAAGATCCCAGGGCTCGTGGCTACACCTTC.

The genes are TRBV12-3 or TRBV12-4 and TRBJ2-1; a possible D gene is TRBD1 (5 bases). The CDR3 covers 13 residues. With 6 bases removed from V and 6 bases from J, the gap between germline ends came to 12 bases. The CDR3 DNA is TGTGCCAGCAGAATCGACAGTCGCAATGAGCAGTTCTTC. This encodes CASRIDSRNEQFF.

This rearrangement joins TRBV28 to TRBJ1-5; possible D gene TRBD1, 5 bases. There are 14 residues in the CDR3. CDR1 and CDR2 from the germline V gene are MDHEN and SYDVKM. The V gene lost 6 bases and the J gene lost 6 bases, with 15 bases spanning the gap. CDR3 sequence: CASSYRLGGQPQHF. As DNA, the CDR3 is TGTGCCAGCAGCTACCGCCTGGGGGGTCAGCCCCAGCATTTT. The full variable domain, in which reference TRBV28 and TRBJ1-5 provide the parts outside the CDR3, is DVKVTQSSRYLVKRTGEKVFLECVQDMDHENMFWYRQDPGLGLRLIYFSYDVKMKEKGDIPEGYSVSREKKERFSLILESASTNQTSMYLCASSYRLGGQPQHFGDGTRLSIL.

The gene calls are TRBV6-2 or TRBV6-3 and TRBJ2-7; unclear D gene. The V and J ends lost 4 bases and 3 bases respectively, with 16 bases between them. The CDR3 covers 15 residues. Germline V gene data show CDR1 as MNHEY and CDR2 as SVGEGT. This chain's CDR3 is CASSLNPKRSYEQYF. The CDR3 bases are TGTGCCAGCAGTTTAAACCCGAAGAGGAGCTACGAGCAGTACTTC.

The chain combines TRBV7-2 with TRBJ2-2; 9 bases are a match to TRBD1. The V gene's germline CDR1 is SGHTA and CDR2 FQGNSA. Germline trimming cut 5 bases from V and 1 base from J; bases unmatched to any gene: 2. The CDR3 length is 15 residues. Here the CDR3 reads CASSPDRGNTGELFF. DNA of the CDR3: TGTGCCAGCAGCCCGGACAGGGGGAACACCGGGGAGCTGTTTTTT.

The V call is TRBV27, the J call TRBJ2-3; TRBD1 is a possible D gene (5 bases). The V gene lost 10 bases and the J gene lost 5 bases, with 19 bases spanning the gap. This CDR3 is 14 amino acids long. Germline CDR1 and CDR2: MNHEY and SMNVEV (reference sequence). CDR3 amino acids: CATRRGFGLDTQYF. The CDR3 region has the DNA TGTGCCACCAGAAGGGGTTTCGGTTTAGATACGCAGTATTTT.

This chain uses TRBV4-3 with TRBJ2-1, with TRBD2 matching over 9 bases. CDR1 and CDR2 from the germline V gene are LGHNA and YSLEER. V shed 1 base, J shed 10 bases, and the junction held 11 bases outside the gene matches. This CDR3 is 16 amino acids long. CDR3: CASSQVRAGGPCEQFF. The CDR3 DNA reads TGCGCCAGCAGCCAAGTTCGAGCGGGGGGACCTTGCGAGCAGTTCTTC.

This clone was counted a few times. The CDR3 reads CASSPTRGNGYTF. The CDR3 DNA is TGTGCCAGCAGCCCGACGAGGGGGAATGGCTACACCTTC. The J gene is TRBJ1-2, the V gene TRBV5-4; weak D call: TRBD1 (6 bases). CDR1 and CDR2 from the germline V gene are SGHNT and YYREEE (reference sequence). The CDR3 sequence is 13 residues long. Trimming shortened V by 4 bases and J by 6 bases, and 13 bases separated the two germline ends.

This chain joins TRBV4-3 and TRBJ2-2; a weak D match, TRBD1 (6 bases). Germline loops: CDR1 LGHNA, CDR2 YSLEER. The CDR3 has 15 amino acids. V lost 2 bases to trimming and J lost 1 base, with 8 bases between them. CDR3 sequence: CASSQQGRNTGELFF. As DNA, the CDR3 is TGCGCCAGCAGCCAACAGGGGAGGAACACCGGGGAGCTGTTTTTT.

The chain is built from TRBV12-3 or TRBV12-4 and TRBJ2-7, with D perhaps matching TRBD2 (6 bases). CDR3 length: 12 amino acids. The V end lost 4 bases, the J end lost 8 bases, and 12 bases lay between the germline ends. CDR3 in DNA: TGTGCCAGCAGTTGGGGGGTGGGCAAGCAGTACTTC. Translating gives CASSWGVGKQYF.

The V and J genes are TRBV4-1 and TRBJ2-3, with D tentatively TRBD2 (7 bases). The V and J ends lost 1 base and 1 base respectively, with 12 bases between them. CDR1 is MGHRA and CDR2 is YSYEKL in the germline V gene. This CDR3 has 16 residues. The CDR3 reads CASSQVLGGRTDTQYF. CDR3 bases: TGCGCCAGCAGCCAAGTCCTCGGGGGGCGCACAGATACGCAGTATTTT.

The V gene is TRBV6-5, the J gene TRBJ2-7; D not resolved. The germline gives CDR1 MNHEY, CDR2 SVGAGI. V was clipped by 6 bases and J by 3 bases, with 15 bases between them. The CDR3 is 14 residues long. Here the CDR3 DNA reads TGTGCCAGCAGGGCCGGTCCTGAGGTCTACGAGCAGTACTTC. Protein sequence: CASRAGPEVYEQYF.

The genes are TRBV7-9 and TRBJ2-7; 8 bases map to TRBD1. Germline CDR1 and CDR2: SEHNR and FQNEAQ (reference sequence). J gave up 5 bases and V 10 bases, and 13 bases lay outside the gene matches. The CDR3 sequence is 14 residues long. CDR3 loop: CATNPQGGNHEQYF. The CDR3 DNA is TGTGCCACCAACCCACAGGGGGGTAACCACGAGCAGTACTTC.

The rearrangement joins TRBV7-2 to TRBJ2-5, with D hard to call. CDR3 length: 13 amino acids. Trimming cost V 4 bases and J 4 bases, with 10 bases left between them. Per the germline V gene, CDR1 is SGHTA and CDR2 is FQGNSA. Here the CDR3 DNA reads TGTGCCAGCAGCTCCGCCGTAGGAGAGACCCAGTACTTC. Translation gives CASSSAVGETQYF.

The rearrangement links TRBV5-5 to TRBJ2-7, with 9 bases that match TRBD1. The germline CDR1 and CDR2 sequences are SGHKS and YYEKEE (reference sequence). This CDR3 is 14 amino acids long. Trimming at V came to 6 bases and at J to 5 bases, leaving 9 bases not matched to a gene. The CDR3 is CASTLLGQGNEQYF. CDR3 bases: TGTGCCAGCACCCTTCTGGGACAGGGCAACGAGCAGTACTTC.

The chain couples TRBV6-4 to TRBJ1-2; D is possibly TRBD1 (5 bases). Germline V gene sequence: CDR1 MRHNA, CDR2 SNTAGT. V shed 2 bases and J shed 7 bases, with 14 bases lying between them. This CDR3 region has 14 residues. The CDR3 DNA follows: TGTGCCAGCAGTGACGCATCAGGGCCCAGTGGCTACACCTTC. The encoded protein is CASSDASGPSGYTF.

The gene calls are TRBV18 and TRBJ1-5, with no clear D. The CDR3 contains 14 residues. V was pared by 0 bases and J by 2 bases, with 5 bases between. From germline, CDR1 is KGHSH and CDR2 LQKENI. In nucleotides, the CDR3 is TGTGCCAGCTCACCACCGAAGGGCAATCAGCCCCAGCATTTT. It translates to CASSPPKGNQPQHF.

The genes are TRBV4-1 and TRBJ1-5; 7 bases are shared with TRBD1. The CDR3 has 15 amino acids. CDR1 and CDR2 (germline): MGHRA, YSYEKL. The V and J ends lost 1 base and 5 bases, in that order; junction bases with no gene match: 5. CDR3 bases: TGCGCCAGCAGCCAAGGACAGGGAGGGTATCAGCCCCAGCATTTT. This codes for CASSQGQGGYQPQHF.

V and J are TRBV7-9 and TRBJ1-2; D unresolved. Germline CDR1 reads SEHNR; CDR2 reads FQNEAQ (reference sequence). Trimming shortened V by 6 bases and J by 7 bases, and 15 bases separated the two germline ends. The CDR3 runs to 13 residues. In nucleotides, the CDR3 is TGTGCCAGCAGTCACCCCGGGGAAGTTGGCTACACCTTC. As protein: CASSHPGEVGYTF.

This chain joins TRBV7-2 and TRBJ1-2, with 9 nucleotides matching TRBD1. Unmatched junction bases numbered 4, after V lost 5 bases and J lost 3 bases. This CDR3 has 14 residues. In germline, CDR1 is SGHTA, CDR2 FQGNSA. CDR3 amino acids: CASSEQGAYYGYTF. For the CDR3, the DNA is TGTGCCAGCAGCGAACAGGGGGCATACTATGGCTACACCTTC.

V and J are TRBV7-6 and TRBJ2-2; TRBD2 agrees at 8 bases. This CDR3 contains 15 residues. Germline assignment: CDR1 SGHVS and CDR2 FNYEAQ. V dropped 5 bases and J dropped 2; count of bases not matched to a gene: 4. DNA of the CDR3: TGTGCCAGCAGCCCCCGGGGGGGCAACACCGGGGAGCTGTTTTTT. This gives the protein CASSPRGGNTGELFF.

The chain combines TRBV6-1 with TRBJ1-4; D perhaps matches TRBD1 (5 bases). This CDR3 contains 12 residues. V gave up 7 bases and J gave up 8 bases, with 11 bases separating them. Germline lookup yields CDR1 MNHNS and CDR2 SASEGT. DNA of the CDR3: TGTGCCAGCACAGGGTGGGGGGAAAAACTGTTTTTT. It codes for CASTGWGEKLFF.

CDR3 loop: CSVVGRTNTEAFF. CDR3 coding DNA: TGCAGCGTTGTTGGCAGGACGAACACTGAAGCTTTCTTT. The chain is built from TRBV29-1 and TRBJ1-1; D uncertain. V was trimmed by 4 bases and J by 1 base, leaving 10 bases between them. The CDR3 has 13 residues. Germline V gene lookup returns CDR1 SQVTM and CDR2 ANQGSEA.

The chain carries TRBV6-5 and TRBJ2-7; D could derive from TRBD1 or TRBD2 (5 bases each). Germline CDR1 reads MNHEY; CDR2 reads SVGAGI. This CDR3 has 13 residues. V was trimmed by 0 bases and J by 7 bases, leaving 10 bases between them. For the CDR3, the DNA is TGTGCCAGCAGTTACTCCGCTTGGGGGGAGCAGTACTTC. Residues: CASSYSAWGEQYF.

J is TRBJ1-5 and V is TRBV7-3; weak D call: TRBD1 (5 bases). V gave up 0 bases and J gave up 3 bases, with 24 bases separating them. The germline CDR1 and CDR2 sequences are SGHTA and FQGTGA. The CDR3 covers 20 residues. The CDR3 is CASSLTEGRQGGPHNQPQHF. The DNA for the CDR3 is TGTGCCAGCAGCTTAACGGAGGGGCGGCAGGGAGGACCCCACAATCAGCCCCAGCATTTT.

The V and J genes are TRBV2 and TRBJ1-6; 8 bases are shared with TRBD1. Germline assignment: CDR1 SNHLY and CDR2 FYNNEI. There are 14 residues in the CDR3. J lost 9 bases, V lost 7 bases, and 8 bases had no gene match. CDR3 sequence reads: CASTPDREGSPLHF. The CDR3 coding sequence is TGTGCCAGCACCCCGGACAGGGAAGGTTCACCCCTCCACTTT. Together with reference TRBV2 and TRBJ1-6, the CDR3 gives the full variable domain: EPEVTQTPSHQVTQMGQEVILRCVPISNHLYFYWYRQILGQKVEFLVSFYNNEISEKSEIFDDQFSVERPDGSNFTLKIRSTKLEDSAMYFCASTPDREGSPLHFGNGTRLTVT.

The count of this clone is one. This chain connects TRBV9 to TRBJ2-2; TRBD1 matches at 8 bases. This CDR3 is 16 amino acids long. V lost 3 bases, J lost 3 bases, and 7 bases stayed unmatched. Germline values: CDR1 SGDLS, CDR2 YYNGEE. Here the CDR3 reads CASSARGQGHTGELFF. The CDR3 DNA sequence: TGTGCCAGCAGCGCGAGAGGACAGGGCCACACCGGGGAGCTGTTTTTT.

The chain is built from TRBV7-2 and TRBJ2-5, with a weak D call TRBD2 (6 bases). The CDR3 runs 13 residues. Germline CDR1 is SGHTA and CDR2 is FQGNSA. Trimming left V 2 bases short and J 10 bases short, with 14 bases between. CDR3 in amino acids: CASSLSSAGFQYF. The CDR3 region has the DNA TGTGCCAGCAGCTTAAGTTCGGCGGGGTTCCAGTACTTC. Variable domain in full (rest from reference TRBV7-2 and TRBJ2-5): GAGVSQSPSNKVTEKGKDVELRCDPISGHTALYWYRQSLGQGLEFLIYFQGNSAPDKSGLPSDRFSAERTGGSVSTLTIQRTQQEDSAVYLCASSLSSAGFQYFGPGTRLLVL.

J is TRBJ1-1 and V is TRBV29-1; tentative D call: TRBD1 (5 bases). The CDR3 sequence is 12 residues long. Per germline, CDR1 SQVTM and CDR2 ANQGSEA. With 4 bases removed from V and 5 bases from J, the gap between germline ends came to 11 bases. CDR3 DNA: TGCAGCGTTGGGGGGGGATCAACTGAAGCTTTCTTT. It translates to CSVGGGSTEAFF.

The J gene is TRBJ2-1, the V gene TRBV27; perhaps TRBD2 as D (5 bases). Per germline, CDR1 MNHEY and CDR2 SMNVEV (reference sequence). Trimming shortened V by 3 bases and J by 8 bases, and 11 bases separated the two germline ends. The CDR3 totals 13 residues. This chain's CDR3 is CASSFEGHDEQFF. The CDR3 nucleotides read TGTGCCAGCAGTTTCGAGGGTCACGATGAGCAGTTCTTC.

The J gene is TRBJ2-3, the V gene TRBV7-2; TRBD2 matches at 12 bases. The CDR3 runs 17 residues. Trimming cost V 1 base and J 6 bases; bases outside gene matches: 8. The V gene's germline CDR1 is SGHTA and CDR2 FQGNSA. CDR3 residues: CASSLEALAGGRDTQYF. CDR3 sequence (DNA): TGTGCCAGCAGCTTAGAAGCACTAGCGGGGGGTAGGGATACGCAGTATTTT.